This T cell receptor beta chain comes out of a study of blood T cell repertoires in COVID-19. Study in general: There were acute and convalescent COVID-19 samples, and they came from the United States, Italy and Spain. In each case, the material was cDNA or gDNA derived from T cells, B-cell-depleted T cells, or PBMCs.

The CDR3 consists of 20 residues. V lost 5 bases and J 0 bases, leaving 26 bases between the germline ends. From germline, CDR1 is MNHEY and CDR2 SMNVEV (reference sequence). Authors' analysis steps: Reference gene primer amplification in the assay estimated nucleated cell counts. Here immunoSEQ multiplex PCR was the method, and the copy in TCRdb shows in-frame clones only, minus some. That table is the source of V, J and clone size, and D and trimming were worked out from the DNA. The profile shows fewer than 55,000 clones, roughly nine tenths of them singletons. The TCR sequence derives from a man at least 80 years old with active or convalescent COVID-19. The rearrangement uses TRBV27 and TRBJ2-1; D perhaps matches TRBD1 (7 bases). Specimen: peripheral blood. The CDR3 DNA sequence: TGTGCCAGCAGTCCACCGACAGGGTTTCTTGGGGGGAGCTCCTACAATGAGCAGTTCTTC. Encoded protein: CASSPPTGFLGGSSYNEQFF.